This entry is about one TCR beta chain. These data are taken from a study of OX40 agonist ivuxolimab in advanced cancers. V was trimmed by 4 bases and J by 0 bases, leaving 19 bases between them. CDR1 and CDR2 (germline): SGHVS, FQNEAQ. This CDR3 is 18 amino acids long. Profiling relied on immunoSEQ multiplex PCR, and the TCRdb table lists in-frame clones only, not all of them. The repertoire holds 77,000 or so clones, with over 85% as singletons. The material was CD4+ or CD8+ T cells sorted from blood, obtained in a trial of the OX40 agonist ivuxolimab. The V call is TRBV7-8, the J call TRBJ2-4; tentatively, D is TRBD1 or TRBD2 (5 bases each). The TCR comes from an adult with an advanced solid tumor such as melanoma, head and neck, liver or kidney cancer. The CDR3 is CASSSRGVKKLAKNIQYF. For the CDR3, the DNA is TGTGCCAGCAGCTCCCGAGGGGTCAAAAAGCTAGCCAAAAACATTCAGTACTTC.